In its sample, the clone carrying this T cell receptor beta chain was seen a few times. Its specificity is unknown. This CDR3 comprises 15 residues. Deletions cut 4 bases from V and 4 bases from J, with 11 bases between. Germline V lookup: CDR1 LGHNA, CDR2 YSLEER. This sample was taken from a study of beta chain features in type 1 diabetes. At the level of the study: The number of sorted cells examined across all samples was 107,917,701. Study-level results: Type 1 diabetes patients showed a moderate but significant shortening of TCRB CDR3s in all four CD4+ subsets. Still unanswered here is whether HLA type influences TCRB rearrangement. PCR might preferentially amplify shorter templates, equally in patients and controls.

The study reverse transcribed the entire isolated RNA, so it sequenced expressed TCRB transcripts. Libraries were prepared by immunoSEQ multiplex PCR; TCRdb keeps only in-frame clonotypes and omits some of them. The sample holds some 200,000 clones, 15% to 20% seen once. Sequenced sample: naive CD4+ T cells from blood. The origin of this receptor is a man aged 25 to 40 with type 1 diabetes. This rearrangement joins TRBV4-3 to TRBJ2-6; D is possibly TRBD1 (6 bases). This CDR3 reads CASSPQGTGANVLTF. CDR3 DNA: TGCGCCAGCAGCCCTCAGGGGACGGGGGCCAACGTCCTGACTTTC.